The next 2 T cell receptor beta chains were all read from a single sample in a study of T cells after somatic rescue of genetic block. Clones were sequenced by immunoSEQ multiplex PCR, and TCRdb holds only the in-frame ones, with some missing. The sample shows more than 9,500 clones, approximately 81% of them seen only once. The sequencing sample was made of peripheral blood mononuclear cells (PBMCs). Receptor source: a boy between 10 and 17 years old.

The V and J genes are TRBV12-5 and TRBJ2-1, with TRBD2 identical over 10 bases. Germline CDR1 is LGHNT and CDR2 is FRNRAP. The V and J ends lost 1 base and 7 bases, in that order; junction bases with no gene match: 1. This CDR3 has 14 amino acids. This CDR3 is CASGLGTSGNEQFF. DNA for the CDR3: TGTGCTAGTGGTTTGGGGACTAGCGGAAATGAGCAGTTCTTC.

The chain combines TRBV5-4 with TRBJ2-1; 7 bases are a match to TRBD2. The CDR3 runs to 16 residues. Germline lookup yields CDR1 SGHNT and CDR2 YYREEE (reference sequence). With 2 bases clipped from V and 8 bases from J, the junction kept 13 bases outside the gene matches. The CDR3 nucleotides are TGTGCCAGCAGCTTCAACGGGGGGTCGTCGTTCGATGAGCAGTTCTTC. Its protein is CASSFNGGSSFDEQFF.